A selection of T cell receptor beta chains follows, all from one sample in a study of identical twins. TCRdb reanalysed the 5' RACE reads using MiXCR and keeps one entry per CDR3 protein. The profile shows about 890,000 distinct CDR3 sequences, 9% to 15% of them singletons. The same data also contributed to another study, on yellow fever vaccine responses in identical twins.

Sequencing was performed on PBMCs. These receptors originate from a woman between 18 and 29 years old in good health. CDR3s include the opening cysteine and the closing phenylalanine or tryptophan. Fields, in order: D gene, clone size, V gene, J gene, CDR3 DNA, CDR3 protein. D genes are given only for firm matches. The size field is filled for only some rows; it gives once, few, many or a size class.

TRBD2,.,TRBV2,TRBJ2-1,TGTGCCAGCAGTGAATCTAGCGGGAGTCCCAATGAGCAGTTCTTC,CASSESSGSPNEQFF
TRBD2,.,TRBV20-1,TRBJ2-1,TGCAGTGCGCCGAAGCGGGACTCCTACAATGAGCAGTTCTTC,CSAPKRDSYNEQFF
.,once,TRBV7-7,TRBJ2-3,TGTGCCAGCAGCCCATGGTTCGGTACGCAGTATTTT,CASSPWFGTQYF
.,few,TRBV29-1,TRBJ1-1,TGCAGCGTTGAAGATGCGCCAGGGGCACAACAGGGAGCTTTCTTT,CSVEDAPGAQQGAFF
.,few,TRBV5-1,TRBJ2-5,TGCGCCAGCAGCTTGAATGGGGGTGTGCTGGGCGCAGGGGAAGAGACCCAGTACTTC,CASSLNGGVLGAGEETQYF
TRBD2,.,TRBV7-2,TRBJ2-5,TGTGCCAGCAGCGGGGGAAGCACTAGCGCCGGGGAGACCCAGTACTTC,CASSGGSTSAGETQYF
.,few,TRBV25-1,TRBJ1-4,TGTGCCAGCAGTGGGACTTTCGAAAAACTGTTTTTT,CASSGTFEKLFF
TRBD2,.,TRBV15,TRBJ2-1,TGTGCCACCAGCAGAGATATTGGACTAGGAACCCATGAGCAGTTCTTC,CATSRDIGLGTHEQFF
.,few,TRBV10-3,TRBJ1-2,TGTGCCACCCGATTGGACTATGGCTACACCTTC,CATRLDYGYTF
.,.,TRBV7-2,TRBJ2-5,TGTGCCAGCAGCTTCGGGACTCAAGCTGAGACCCAGTACTTC,CASSFGTQAETQYF
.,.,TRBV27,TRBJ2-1,TGTGCCAGCGCCGGAGGTTGGGGGCAGTTCTTC,CASAGGWGQFF
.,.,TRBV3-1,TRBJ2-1,TGTGCCAGCAGCCAAGATTTGGGGAGTCTGACCTACAATGAGCAGTTCTTC,CASSQDLGSLTYNEQFF
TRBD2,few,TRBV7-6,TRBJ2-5,TGTGCCAGCAGCTTAGCCCGGCTAGCGGGGGGACAAGAGACCCAGTACTTC,CASSLARLAGGQETQYF
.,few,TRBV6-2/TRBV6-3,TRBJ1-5,TGTGCCAGCAGCCTAATAGGGGAGGTTCGTAATCAGCCCCAGCATTTT,CASSLIGEVRNQPQHF
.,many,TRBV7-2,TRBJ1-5,TGTGCCAGCAGCTTAGGCTACGGTATCAATCAGCCCCAGCATTTT,CASSLGYGINQPQHF
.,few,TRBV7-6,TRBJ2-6,TGTGCCAGCAGCTTAGTTAGGTTGGAGGGGATATCGGGGGCCAACGTCCTGACTTTC,CASSLVRLEGISGANVLTF
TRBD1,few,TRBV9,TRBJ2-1,TGTGCCAGCAGTAAACTTGGAGGACAGGGGATGGGTGAGCAGTTCTTC,CASSKLGGQGMGEQFF
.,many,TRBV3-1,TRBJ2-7,TGTGCCAGCAGCCAGACAGAGACCTCCTACGAGCAGTACTTC,CASSQTETSYEQYF
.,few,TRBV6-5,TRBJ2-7,TGTGCCAGCAGTAACGGACCAACCTACGAGCAGTACTTC,CASSNGPTYEQYF
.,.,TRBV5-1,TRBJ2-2,TGCGCCAGCAGCTTGTCAGTAGGCGGGGAGCTGTTTTTT,CASSLSVGGELFF
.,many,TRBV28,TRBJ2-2,TGTGCCAGCAAGTACACCGGGGAGCTGTTTTTT,CASKYTGELFF
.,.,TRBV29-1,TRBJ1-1,TGCAGTGCGGGGCAGCGACTTTACACTGAAGCTTTCTTT,CSAGQRLYTEAFF
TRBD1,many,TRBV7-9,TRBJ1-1,TGTGCCAGCAGCCTGGACAGGCTGAACACTGAAGCTTTCTTT,CASSLDRLNTEAFF
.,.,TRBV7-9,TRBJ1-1,TGTGCCAGCAGCGTTGGGGTGCAGGGGAACACTGAAGCTTTCTTT,CASSVGVQGNTEAFF
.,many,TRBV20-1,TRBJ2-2,TGCAGTGCTAGAGAAGTCTCGGGGCTGTTTTTT,CSAREVSGLFF
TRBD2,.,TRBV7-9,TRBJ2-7,TGTGCCAGCAGCCCATTCGCTGGGACTAGCGGATTCCCCGAGCAGTACTTC,CASSPFAGTSGFPEQYF
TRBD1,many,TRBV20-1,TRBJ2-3,TGCAGTGCCGGACAGGGATCCAGCACAGATACGCAGTATTTT,CSAGQGSSTDTQYF
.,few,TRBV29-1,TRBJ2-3,TGCAGCGTTGAAGATCTGGCGGCCGGACCCTCGGATACGCAGTATTTT,CSVEDLAAGPSDTQYF
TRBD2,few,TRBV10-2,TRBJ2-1,TGCGCCAGCAGTACCGGACTAGCAGGGTCCTACAATGAGCAGTTCTTC,CASSTGLAGSYNEQFF
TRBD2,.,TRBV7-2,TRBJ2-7,TGTGCCAGCAGCTTAGCGAAGGCTAGCGGGGCCTACGAGCAGTACTTC,CASSLAKASGAYEQYF
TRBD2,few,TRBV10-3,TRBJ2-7,TGTGCCATCAGCGGGACTAGCGGGACGGGCGTAGAGCAGTACTTC,CAISGTSGTGVEQYF
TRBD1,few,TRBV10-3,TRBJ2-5,TGTGCCATCAGAGAAGACAGGGACCAAGAGACCCAGTACTTC,CAIREDRDQETQYF
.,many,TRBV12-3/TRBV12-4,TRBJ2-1,TGTGCCAGCAGCTCGGACGGATACAATGAGCAGTTCTTC,CASSSDGYNEQFF
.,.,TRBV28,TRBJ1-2,TGTGCCAGCAGTCGCCCTTTAGTAGGGAACAACTATGGCTACACCTTC,CASSRPLVGNNYGYTF
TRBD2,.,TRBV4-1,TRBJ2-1,TGCGCCACCGACGGGGGGGCGGGATATGAGCAGTTCTTC,CATDGGAGYEQFF
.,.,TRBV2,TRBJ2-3,TGTGCCAGCACTCAGACCCGAGGCACAGATACGCAGTATTTT,CASTQTRGTDTQYF